This TCR beta chain was retrieved from a study of blood T cell repertoires in COVID-19. Assay: immunoSEQ multiplex PCR; the TCRdb copy retains only in-frame clones and omits some. This sample has under 200,000 clones; 65% to 80% occur once, and the top ten carry 15% to 20%. Germline V gives CDR1 ENHRY, CDR2 SYGVKD. V was pared by 8 bases and J by 0 bases, with 10 bases between. The CDR3 runs 13 residues. This chain connects TRBV10-3 to TRBJ1-1, with a possible D match to TRBD1 (5 bases). This TCR was sampled from a woman in her sixties or seventies in a cohort exposed to, infected with or recovered from COVID-19 (not recorded which). The source material was PBMCs or T cells enriched from blood (not recorded which). DNA for the CDR3: TGTGCCATCCTCGGACAACTGAACACTGAAGCTTTCTTT. Protein product: CAILGQLNTEAFF.